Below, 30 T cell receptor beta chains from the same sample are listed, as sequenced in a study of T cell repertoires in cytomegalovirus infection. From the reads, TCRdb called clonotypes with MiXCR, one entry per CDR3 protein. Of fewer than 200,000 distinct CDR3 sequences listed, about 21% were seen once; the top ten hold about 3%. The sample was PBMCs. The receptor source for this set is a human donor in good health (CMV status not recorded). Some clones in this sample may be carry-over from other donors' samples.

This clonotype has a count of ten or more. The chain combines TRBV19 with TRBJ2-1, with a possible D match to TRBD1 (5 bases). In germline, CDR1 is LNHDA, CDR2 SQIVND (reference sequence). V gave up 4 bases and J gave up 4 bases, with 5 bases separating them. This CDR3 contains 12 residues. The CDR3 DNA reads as TGTGCCAGTAGTAAGGGGTACAATGAGCAGTTCTTC. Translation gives CASSKGYNEQFF.

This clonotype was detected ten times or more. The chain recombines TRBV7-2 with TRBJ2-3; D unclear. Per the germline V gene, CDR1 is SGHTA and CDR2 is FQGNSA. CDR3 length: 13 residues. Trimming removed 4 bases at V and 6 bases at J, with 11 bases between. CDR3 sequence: CASSSFAGDTQYF. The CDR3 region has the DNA TGTGCCAGCAGCTCCTTTGCTGGGGATACGCAGTATTTT.

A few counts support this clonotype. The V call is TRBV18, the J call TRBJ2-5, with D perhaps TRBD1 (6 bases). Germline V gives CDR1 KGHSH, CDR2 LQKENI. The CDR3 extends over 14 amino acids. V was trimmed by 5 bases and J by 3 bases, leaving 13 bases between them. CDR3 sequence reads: CASSSIQGKETQYF. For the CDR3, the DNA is TGTGCCAGCTCATCTATTCAGGGGAAAGAGACCCAGTACTTC.

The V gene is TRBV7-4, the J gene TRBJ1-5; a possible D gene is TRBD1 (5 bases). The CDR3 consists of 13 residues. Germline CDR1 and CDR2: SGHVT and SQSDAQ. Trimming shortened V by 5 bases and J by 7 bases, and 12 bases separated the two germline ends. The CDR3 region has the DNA TGTGCCAGCAGCCAAACAGGAAAGCAGCCCCAGCATTTT. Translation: CASSQTGKQPQHF.

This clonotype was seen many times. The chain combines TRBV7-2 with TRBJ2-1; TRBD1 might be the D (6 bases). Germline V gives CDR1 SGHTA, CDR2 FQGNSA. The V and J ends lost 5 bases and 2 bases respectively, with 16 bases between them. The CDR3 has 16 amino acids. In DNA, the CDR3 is TGTGCCAGCAGCCCGGACAGTTCCGAAACCTACAATGAGCAGTTCTTC. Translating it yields CASSPDSSETYNEQFF.

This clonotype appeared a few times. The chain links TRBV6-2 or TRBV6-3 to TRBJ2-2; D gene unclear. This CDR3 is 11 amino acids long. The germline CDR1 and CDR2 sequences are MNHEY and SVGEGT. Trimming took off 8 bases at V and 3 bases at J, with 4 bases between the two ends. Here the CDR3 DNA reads TGTGCCAGCGGTGACACCGGGGAGCTGTTTTTT. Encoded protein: CASGDTGELFF.

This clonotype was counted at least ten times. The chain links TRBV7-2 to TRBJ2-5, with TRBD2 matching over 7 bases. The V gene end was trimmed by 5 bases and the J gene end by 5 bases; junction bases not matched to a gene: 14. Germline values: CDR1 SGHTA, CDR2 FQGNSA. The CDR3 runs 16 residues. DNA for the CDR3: TGTGCCAGCAGCCCTCTCCTTGGACTAGGTTGGGAGACCCAGTACTTC. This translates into CASSPLLGLGWETQYF.

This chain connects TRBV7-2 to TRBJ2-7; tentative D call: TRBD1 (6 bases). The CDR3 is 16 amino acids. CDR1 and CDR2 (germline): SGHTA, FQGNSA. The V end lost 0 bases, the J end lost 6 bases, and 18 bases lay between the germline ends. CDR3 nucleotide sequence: TGTGCCAGCAGCTTAGCGGTAACAGGACAGATTTCCGAGCAGTACTTC. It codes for CASSLAVTGQISEQYF. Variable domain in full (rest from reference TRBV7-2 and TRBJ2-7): GAGVSQSPSNKVTEKGKDVELRCDPISGHTALYWYRQSLGQGLEFLIYFQGNSAPDKSGLPSDRFSAERTGGSVSTLTIQRTQQEDSAVYLCASSLAVTGQISEQYFGPGTRLTVT.

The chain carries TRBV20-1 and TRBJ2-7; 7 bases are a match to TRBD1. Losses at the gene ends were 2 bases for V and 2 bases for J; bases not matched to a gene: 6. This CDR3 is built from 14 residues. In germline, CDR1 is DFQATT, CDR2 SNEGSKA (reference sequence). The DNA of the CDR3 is TGCAGTGCTAGATCACAGGGGAATGCCTACGAGCAGTACTTC. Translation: CSARSQGNAYEQYF.

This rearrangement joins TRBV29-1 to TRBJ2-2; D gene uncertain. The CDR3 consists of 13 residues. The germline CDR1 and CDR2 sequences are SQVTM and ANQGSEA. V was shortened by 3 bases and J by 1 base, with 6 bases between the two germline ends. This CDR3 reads CSVDGRNTGELFF. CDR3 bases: TGCAGCGTTGATGGCAGGAACACCGGGGAGCTGTTTTTT.

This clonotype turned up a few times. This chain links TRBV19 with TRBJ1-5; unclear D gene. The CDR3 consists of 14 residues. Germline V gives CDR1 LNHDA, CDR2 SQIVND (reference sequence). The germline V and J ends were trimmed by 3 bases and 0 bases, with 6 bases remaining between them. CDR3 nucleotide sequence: TGTGCCAGTAGTATGGAATATAGCAATCAGCCCCAGCATTTT. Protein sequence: CASSMEYSNQPQHF.

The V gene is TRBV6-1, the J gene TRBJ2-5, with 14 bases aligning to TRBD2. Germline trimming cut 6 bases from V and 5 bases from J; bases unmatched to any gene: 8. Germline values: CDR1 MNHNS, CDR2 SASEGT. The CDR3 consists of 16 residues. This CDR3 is CASSLGTSGSWETQYF. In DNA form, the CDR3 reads TGTGCCAGCAGCCTGGGGACTAGCGGGAGCTGGGAGACCCAGTACTTC.

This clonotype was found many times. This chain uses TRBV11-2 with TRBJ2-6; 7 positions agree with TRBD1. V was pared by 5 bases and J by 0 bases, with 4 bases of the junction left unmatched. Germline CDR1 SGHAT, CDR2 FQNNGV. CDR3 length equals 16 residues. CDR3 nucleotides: TGTGCCAGCAGCCCGACAGGGAACTCTGGGGCCAACGTCCTGACTTTC. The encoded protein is CASSPTGNSGANVLTF.

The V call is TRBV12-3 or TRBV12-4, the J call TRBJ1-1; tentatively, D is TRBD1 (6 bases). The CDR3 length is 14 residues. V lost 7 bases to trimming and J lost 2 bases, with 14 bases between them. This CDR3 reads CASIRGHRNTEAFF. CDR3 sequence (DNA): TGTGCCAGCATCCGGGGACACCGAAACACTGAAGCTTTCTTT.

The CDR3 DNA reads as TGCGCCAGCAGCTTGCTCCTAGGGGAGACCCAGTACTTC. It codes for CASSLLLGETQYF. The rearrangement links TRBV5-1 to TRBJ2-5; D unclear. The length of the CDR3 is 13 residues. Germline loops: CDR1 SGHRS, CDR2 YFSETQ. V dropped 1 base and J dropped 5 bases, with 9 bases sitting between them.

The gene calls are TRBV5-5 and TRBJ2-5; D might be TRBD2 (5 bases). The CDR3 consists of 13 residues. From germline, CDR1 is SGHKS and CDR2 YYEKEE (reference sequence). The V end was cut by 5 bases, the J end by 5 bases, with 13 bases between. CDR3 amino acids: CASSFGDSETQYF. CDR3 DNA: TGTGCCAGCAGTTTCGGGGATTCGGAGACCCAGTACTTC.

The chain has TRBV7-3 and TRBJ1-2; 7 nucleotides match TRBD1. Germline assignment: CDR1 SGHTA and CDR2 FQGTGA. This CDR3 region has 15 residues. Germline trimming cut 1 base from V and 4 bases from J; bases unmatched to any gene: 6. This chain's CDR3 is CASSLSSGGTYGYTF. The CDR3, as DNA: TGTGCCAGCAGCTTAAGCTCAGGGGGGACCTATGGCTACACCTTC.

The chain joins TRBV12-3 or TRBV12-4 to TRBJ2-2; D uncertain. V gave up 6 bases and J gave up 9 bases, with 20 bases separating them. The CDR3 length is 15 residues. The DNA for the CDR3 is TGTGCCAGCAGCTCACCCCCGGGCCGACACAGGGAGCTGTTTTTT. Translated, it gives CASSSPPGRHRELFF.

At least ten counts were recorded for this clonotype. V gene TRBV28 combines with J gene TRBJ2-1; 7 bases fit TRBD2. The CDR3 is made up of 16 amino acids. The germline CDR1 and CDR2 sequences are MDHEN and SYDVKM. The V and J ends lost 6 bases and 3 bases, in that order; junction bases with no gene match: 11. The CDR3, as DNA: TGTGCCAGCAGCCCCCCCCTTGGCGGGAGCTACAATGAGCAGTTCTTC. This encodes CASSPPLGGSYNEQFF.

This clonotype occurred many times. As DNA, the CDR3 is TGTGCCAGCAGTTTATCCAGCCCGCTTAGCCTGCAGTTCTTC. Protein sequence: CASSLSSPLSLQFF. The chain joins TRBV28 to TRBJ2-1; D gene uncertain. Deletions cut 1 base from V and 12 bases from J, with 16 bases between. The CDR3 has 14 amino acids. Germline V lookup: CDR1 MDHEN, CDR2 SYDVKM.

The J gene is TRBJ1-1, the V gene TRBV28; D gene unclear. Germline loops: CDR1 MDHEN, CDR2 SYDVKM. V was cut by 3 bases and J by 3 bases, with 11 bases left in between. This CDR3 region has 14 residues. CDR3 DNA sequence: TGTGCCAGCAGTTTGGCTGGGTGGGACACTGAAGCTTTCTTT. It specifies CASSLAGWDTEAFF.

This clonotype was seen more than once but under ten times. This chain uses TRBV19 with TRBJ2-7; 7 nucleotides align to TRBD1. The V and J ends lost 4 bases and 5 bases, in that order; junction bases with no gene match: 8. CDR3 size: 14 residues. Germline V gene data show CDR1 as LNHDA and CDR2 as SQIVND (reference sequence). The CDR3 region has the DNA TGTGCCAGTAGTAGGGGACAGACGATCAACGAGCAGTACTTC. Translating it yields CASSRGQTINEQYF.

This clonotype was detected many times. The CDR3 sequence: CAWKEDYLNTGELFF. The CDR3 DNA reads TGTGCCTGGAAAGAGGACTACCTGAACACCGGGGAGCTGTTTTTT. The rearrangement joins TRBV30 to TRBJ2-2, with a tentative D call TRBD2 (6 bases). The CDR3 consists of 15 residues. V lost 4 bases, J lost 1 base, and 13 bases lay in between. Germline V gene lookup returns CDR1 GTSNPN and CDR2 SVGIG (reference sequence).

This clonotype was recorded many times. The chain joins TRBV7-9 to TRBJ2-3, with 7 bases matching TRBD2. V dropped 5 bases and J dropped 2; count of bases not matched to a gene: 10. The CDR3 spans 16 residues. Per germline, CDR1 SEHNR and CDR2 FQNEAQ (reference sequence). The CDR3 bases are TGTGCCAGCAGCGACACGAGCGGGGCGCTCACAGATACGCAGTATTTT. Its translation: CASSDTSGALTDTQYF.

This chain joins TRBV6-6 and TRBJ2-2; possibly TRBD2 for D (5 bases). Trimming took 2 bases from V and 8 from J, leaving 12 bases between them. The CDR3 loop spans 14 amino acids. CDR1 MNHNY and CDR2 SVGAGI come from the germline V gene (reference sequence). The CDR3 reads CASSYPAGGGELFF. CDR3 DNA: TGTGCCAGCAGTTACCCCGCGGGCGGGGGGGAGCTGTTTTTT.

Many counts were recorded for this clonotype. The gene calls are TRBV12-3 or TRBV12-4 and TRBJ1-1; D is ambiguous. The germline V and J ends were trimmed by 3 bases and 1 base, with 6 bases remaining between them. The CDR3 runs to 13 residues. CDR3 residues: CASSFGPNTEAFF. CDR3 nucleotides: TGTGCCAGCAGTTTTGGGCCGAACACTGAAGCTTTCTTT.

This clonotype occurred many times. The CDR3 is CASSHGQGASGELFF. The DNA of the CDR3 is TGTGCCAGCAGCCACGGACAGGGGGCGTCCGGGGAGCTGTTTTTT. The chain links TRBV7-8 to TRBJ2-2, with 11 bases matching TRBD1. Germline assignment: CDR1 SGHVS and CDR2 FQNEAQ. The CDR3 spans 15 residues. The V gene end was trimmed by 5 bases and the J gene end by 6 bases; junction bases not matched to a gene: 5.

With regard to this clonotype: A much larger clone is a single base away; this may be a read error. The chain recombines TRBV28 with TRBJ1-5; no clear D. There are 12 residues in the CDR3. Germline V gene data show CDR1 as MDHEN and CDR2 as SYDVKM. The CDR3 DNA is TGTACCAGCAGCCATAACCGGGGTACCCAGCATTTT. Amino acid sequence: CTSSHNRGTQHF.

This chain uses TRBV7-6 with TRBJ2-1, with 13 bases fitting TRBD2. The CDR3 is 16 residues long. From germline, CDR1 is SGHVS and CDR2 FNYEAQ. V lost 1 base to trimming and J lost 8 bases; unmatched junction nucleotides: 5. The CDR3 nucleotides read TGTGCCAGCAGCTTAGAGGGGACTAGCGGGATCGATGAGCAGTTCTTC. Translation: CASSLEGTSGIDEQFF. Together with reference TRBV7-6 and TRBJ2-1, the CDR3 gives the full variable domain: GAGVSQSPRYKVTKRGQDVALRCDPISGHVSLYWYRQALGQGPEFLTYFNYEAQQDKSGLPNDRFSAERPEGSISTLTIQRTEQRDSAMYRCASSLEGTSGIDEQFFGPGTRLTVL.

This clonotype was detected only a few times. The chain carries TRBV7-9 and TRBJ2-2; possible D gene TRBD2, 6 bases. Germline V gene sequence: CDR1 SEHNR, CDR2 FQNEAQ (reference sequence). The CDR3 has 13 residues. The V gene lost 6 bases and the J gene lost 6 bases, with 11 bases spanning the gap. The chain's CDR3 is CASRRDAAGELFF. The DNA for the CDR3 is TGTGCCAGCAGGCGGGACGCCGCCGGGGAGCTGTTTTTT.